The 24 T cell receptor beta chains given below trace back to one sample, sequenced in a study of CD8 T cells in Susac syndrome. Random hexamers served to reverse transcribe roughly 0.5 to 1 ug RNA. Via MiXCR, TCRdb re-called the immunoSEQ multiplex PCR reads, giving one row per CDR3 protein. The sample yields around 200,000 distinct CDR3 sequences, just under 95% seen once. What was sequenced was CD8+ T cells from PBMCs. The receptors stem from a human donor with Susac syndrome.

The V and J genes are TRBV2 and TRBJ2-7; D ambiguous. Trimming took 1 base from V and 3 from J, leaving 13 bases between them. The CDR3 length is 15 residues. Per germline, CDR1 SNHLY and CDR2 FYNNEI. In DNA, the CDR3 is TGTGCCAGCAGTGAAGATTTGGACGGAGTCTACGAGCAGTACTTC. Protein: CASSEDLDGVYEQYF.

This clonotype was counted only a few times. This chain links TRBV19 with TRBJ2-7; TRBD1 might be the D (6 bases). Germline V CDR1 and CDR2: LNHDA, SQIVND (reference sequence). CDR3 size: 13 residues. With 5 bases removed from V and 3 bases from J, the gap between germline ends came to 11 bases. The CDR3 DNA follows: TGTGCCAGTAGTCGGGACAAGATCTACGAGCAGTACTTC. Translating it yields CASSRDKIYEQYF.

The chain joins TRBV5-1 to TRBJ1-5, with 7 positions matching TRBD1. Losses at the gene ends were 0 bases for V and 7 bases for J; bases not matched to a gene: 4. The CDR3 runs 14 residues. Germline CDR1 and CDR2: SGHRS and YFSETQ. CDR3 in DNA: TGCGCCAGCAGCTTGGGGGAGGGGGCCCAGCCCCAGCATTTT. Its protein product is CASSLGEGAQPQHF.

The chain joins TRBV2 to TRBJ2-7, with D unclear. The CDR3 contains 13 residues. The ends were cut back, 3 bases at V and 6 bases at J, with 12 bases in the middle. Germline V lookup: CDR1 SNHLY, CDR2 FYNNEI. This chain's CDR3 is CASSDIRAGEQYF. For the CDR3, the DNA is TGTGCCAGCAGTGACATTAGGGCTGGCGAGCAGTACTTC. The full variable domain, completed using reference TRBV2 and TRBJ2-7, is EPEVTQTPSHQVTQMGQEVILRCVPISNHLYFYWYRQILGQKVEFLVSFYNNEISEKSEIFDDQFSVERPDGSNFTLKIRSTKLEDSAMYFCASSDIRAGEQYFGPGTRLTVT.

This clonotype came up once. The chain has TRBV30 and TRBJ2-7; D unclear. CDR1 is GTSNPN and CDR2 is SVGIG in the germline V gene (reference sequence). The CDR3 has 14 amino acids. V dropped 0 bases and J dropped 2 bases, with 11 bases sitting between them. CDR3 sequence: CAWSVLGGTYEQYF. CDR3 nucleotide sequence: TGTGCCTGGAGTGTACTGGGCGGCACCTACGAGCAGTACTTC.

The chain combines TRBV13 with TRBJ2-6; unclear D gene. The CDR3 is 15 residues long. Trimming shortened V by 3 bases and J by 4 bases, and 10 bases separated the two germline ends. Per the germline V gene, CDR1 is PRHDT and CDR2 is FYEKMQ (reference sequence). CDR3 amino acids: CASSLMGAGANVLTF. For the CDR3, the DNA is TGTGCCAGCAGCTTGATGGGTGCCGGGGCCAACGTCCTGACTTTC.

The chain links TRBV13 to TRBJ2-6; D unclear. Germline assignment: CDR1 PRHDT and CDR2 FYEKMQ (reference sequence). V lost 1 base and J 3 bases, leaving 13 bases between the germline ends. The CDR3 spans 17 residues. CDR3 nucleotides: TGTGCCAGCAGCTTAGTAGCAGTCCTAGGTGGGGCCAACGTCCTGACTTTC. As protein: CASSLVAVLGGANVLTF.

The genes are TRBV2 and TRBJ1-5, with 7 bases aligning to TRBD1. Trimming cost V 6 bases and J 7 bases; bases outside gene matches: 12. Germline V gives CDR1 SNHLY, CDR2 FYNNEI. There are 15 residues in the CDR3. The CDR3 loop is CASRLDRAVGQPQHF. For the CDR3, the DNA is TGTGCCAGCAGGCTCGACAGGGCGGTTGGACAGCCCCAGCATTTT.

The gene calls are TRBV27 and TRBJ1-2; D call uncertain. The CDR3 loop spans 12 amino acids. Germline CDR1 and CDR2: MNHEY and SMNVEV (reference sequence). V was trimmed by 6 bases and J by 3 bases, leaving 8 bases between them. This CDR3 reads CASRGSDYGYTF. CDR3 bases: TGTGCCAGCAGAGGGTCCGACTATGGCTACACCTTC.

In its sample, this clonotype was seen once. In DNA form, the CDR3 reads TGTGCCAGCAGTCATAGACTAGCGGGAAAGGTGGGAGAGACCCAGTACTTC. The encoded protein is CASSHRLAGKVGETQYF. The chain uses TRBV28 and TRBJ2-5; TRBD2 aligns across 11 bases. Losses at the gene ends were 5 bases for V and 4 bases for J; bases not matched to a gene: 12. The CDR3 has 17 residues. Germline lookup yields CDR1 MDHEN and CDR2 SYDVKM.

This sequence joins TRBV5-1 and TRBJ2-1; D unresolved. Between the trimmed V and J ends, which lost 2 bases and 6 bases, there was a span of 9 bases. In germline, CDR1 is SGHRS, CDR2 YFSETQ. The CDR3 length is 13 residues. CDR3 sequence reads: CASSFGVGNEQFF. The CDR3 DNA reads as TGCGCCAGCAGCTTCGGAGTCGGCAATGAGCAGTTCTTC.

This rearrangement joins TRBV5-6 to TRBJ1-5; D uncertain. CDR1 and CDR2 (germline): SGHDT, YYEEEE. Trimming took 0 bases from V and 2 from J, leaving 9 bases between them. The length of the CDR3 is 15 residues. The CDR3 nucleotides are TGTGCCAGCAGCTTGGGCGGGTTCGGCAATCAGCCCCAGCATTTT. This sequence encodes CASSLGGFGNQPQHF.

The genes are TRBV13 and TRBJ1-2, with TRBD1 matching over 8 bases. Trimming removed 5 bases from V and 6 bases from J; junction bases left unmatched: 8. The germline gives CDR1 PRHDT, CDR2 FYEKMQ (reference sequence). The CDR3 contains 14 residues. The CDR3 coding sequence is TGTGCCAGCAGCGAACGGACAGGGTTTGATGGCTACACCTTC. Translation: CASSERTGFDGYTF.

CDR3 residues: CASSLEAGDDSPLHF. The CDR3, as DNA: TGTGCCAGCAGCTTAGAAGCGGGGGATGATTCACCCCTCCACTTT. The chain recombines TRBV7-3 with TRBJ1-6; a weak D match, TRBD1 (5 bases). The length of the CDR3 is 15 residues. Germline assignment: CDR1 SGHTA and CDR2 FQGTGA. Between the trimmed V and J ends, which lost 2 bases and 8 bases, there was a span of 13 bases.

The chain recombines TRBV19 with TRBJ1-4; D is ambiguous. The V end lost 5 bases, the J end lost 8 bases, and 6 bases lay between the germline ends. This CDR3 region has 11 residues. CDR1 is LNHDA and CDR2 is SQIVND in the germline V gene (reference sequence). The CDR3 region has the DNA TGTGCCAGTAGTCGTAGCGAAAAACTGTTTTTT. Its protein product is CASSRSEKLFF.

V gene TRBV27 combines with J gene TRBJ2-2; weak D call: TRBD2 (6 bases). This CDR3 region has 15 residues. Per germline, CDR1 MNHEY and CDR2 SMNVEV (reference sequence). V lost 7 bases, J lost 6 bases, and 18 bases lay in between. In DNA, the CDR3 is TGTGCCAGCAAAAATTCGGGGGTTGGGTCCGGGGAGCTGTTTTTT. This codes for CASKNSGVGSGELFF.

This chain links TRBV5-1 with TRBJ2-7; TRBD2 matches 10 bases. Looked up from germline, CDR1 is SGHRS and CDR2 is YFSETQ. The CDR3 is 14 amino acids. Trimming at V came to 1 base and at J to 5 bases, leaving 3 bases not matched to a gene. The CDR3 DNA is TGCGCCAGCAGCTTGACTAGCGGGATCAACGAGCAGTACTTC. Its protein product is CASSLTSGINEQYF.

This clonotype was seen once. The chain carries TRBV20-1 and TRBJ1-2; D gene unclear. Germline values: CDR1 DFQATT, CDR2 SNEGSKA (reference sequence). The length of the CDR3 is 13 residues. Trimming pared 0 bases from V and 5 bases from J, leaving 10 bases between. The DNA for the CDR3 is TGCAGTGCTAGAGAGTCGTCCGGATATGGCTACACCTTC. This translates into CSARESSGYGYTF.

The rearrangement joins TRBV9 to TRBJ2-3, with 9 bases lining up with TRBD2. The CDR3 consists of 17 residues. Losses at the gene ends were 2 bases for V and 4 bases for J; bases not matched to a gene: 11. CDR1 is SGDLS and CDR2 is YYNGEE in the germline V gene. The chain's CDR3 is CASSVGVSGSVADTQYF. The CDR3, as DNA: TGTGCCAGCAGCGTCGGGGTTAGCGGGAGTGTTGCAGATACGCAGTATTTT.

The J gene is TRBJ1-5, the V gene TRBV20-1; 7 bases match TRBD1. The CDR3 totals 13 residues. In germline, CDR1 is DFQATT, CDR2 SNEGSKA (reference sequence). Trimming cost V 5 bases and J 4 bases; bases outside gene matches: 5. The chain's CDR3 is CSARPGGNQPQHF. The CDR3 nucleotides are TGCAGTGCTCGCCCAGGGGGAAATCAGCCCCAGCATTTT.

The chain links TRBV15 to TRBJ2-7, with 13 nucleotides matching TRBD2. V lost 5 bases to trimming and J lost 2 bases; unmatched junction nucleotides: 6. The CDR3 runs 16 residues. Germline lookup yields CDR1 LNHNV and CDR2 YYDKDF (reference sequence). The CDR3 coding sequence is TGTGCCACCAGCGGGACTAGCGGGATGCGCGCCTACGAGCAGTACTTC. It translates to CATSGTSGMRAYEQYF.

The rearrangement links TRBV4-1 to TRBJ2-5; 12 bases are a match to TRBD2. The germline V gene encodes CDR1 MGHRA and CDR2 YSYEKL. CDR3 length equals 16 residues. V lost 2 bases to trimming and J lost 3 bases; unmatched junction nucleotides: 4. The CDR3 DNA sequence: TGCGCCAGCAGCCAACTCACTAGCGGGGGGAAAGAGACCCAGTACTTC. Translating it yields CASSQLTSGGKETQYF.

This rearrangement joins TRBV2 to TRBJ2-5; the match to TRBD2 covers 7 bases. The CDR3 runs 15 residues. V was clipped by 4 bases and J by 4 bases; unmatched bases: 9. Germline values: CDR1 SNHLY, CDR2 FYNNEI. The CDR3 nucleotides read TGTGCCAGCAGTGCCGGGACTAATGTGGGAGAGACCCAGTACTTC. The encoded protein is CASSAGTNVGETQYF.

The chain links TRBV11-2 to TRBJ2-1, with D possibly TRBD1 on 5 matching bases. Germline CDR1 is SGHAT and CDR2 is FQNNGV. With 3 bases removed from V and 4 bases from J, the gap between germline ends came to 13 bases. The CDR3 sequence is 15 residues long. CDR3 sequence: CASSLGRVDYNEQFF. DNA for the CDR3: TGTGCCAGCAGCTTGGGCAGGGTAGATTACAATGAGCAGTTCTTC.